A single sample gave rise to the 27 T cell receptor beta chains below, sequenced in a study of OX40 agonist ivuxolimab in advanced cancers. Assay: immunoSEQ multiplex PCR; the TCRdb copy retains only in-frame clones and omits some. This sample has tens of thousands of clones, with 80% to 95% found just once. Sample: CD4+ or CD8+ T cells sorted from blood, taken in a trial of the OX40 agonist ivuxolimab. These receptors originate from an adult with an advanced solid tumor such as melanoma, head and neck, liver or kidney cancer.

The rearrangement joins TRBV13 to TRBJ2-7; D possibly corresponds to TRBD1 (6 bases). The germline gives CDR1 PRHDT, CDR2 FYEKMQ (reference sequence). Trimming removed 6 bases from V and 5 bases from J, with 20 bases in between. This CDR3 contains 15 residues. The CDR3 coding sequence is TGTGCCAGCAGTGAAGTCTACAGGGCATCCCACGAGCAGTACTTC. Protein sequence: CASSEVYRASHEQYF.

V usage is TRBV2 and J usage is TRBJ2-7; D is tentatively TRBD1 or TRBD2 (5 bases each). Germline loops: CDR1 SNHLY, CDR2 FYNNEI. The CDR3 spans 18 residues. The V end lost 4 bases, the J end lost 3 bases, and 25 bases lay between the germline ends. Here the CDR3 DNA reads TGTGCCAGCAGTGGGGGCGGGCAGGTAGAGTCTAACAGCTACGAGCAGTACTTC. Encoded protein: CASSGGGQVESNSYEQYF. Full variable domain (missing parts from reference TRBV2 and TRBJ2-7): EPEVTQTPSHQVTQMGQEVILRCVPISNHLYFYWYRQILGQKVEFLVSFYNNEISEKSEIFDDQFSVERPDGSNFTLKIRSTKLEDSAMYFCASSGGGQVESNSYEQYFGPGTRLTVT.

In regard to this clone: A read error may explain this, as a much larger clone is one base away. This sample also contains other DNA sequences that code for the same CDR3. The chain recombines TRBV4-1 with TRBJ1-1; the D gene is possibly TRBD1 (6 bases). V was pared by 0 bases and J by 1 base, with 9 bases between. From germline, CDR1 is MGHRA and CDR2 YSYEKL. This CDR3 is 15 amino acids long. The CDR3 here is CASSQEGTSNTEAFF. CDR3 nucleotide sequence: TGCGCCAGCAGCCAAGAAGGGACATCGAACACTGAAGCTTTCTTT.

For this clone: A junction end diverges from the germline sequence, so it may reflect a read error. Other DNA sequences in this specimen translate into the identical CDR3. The CDR3 sequence is CASSYSSAYEQYF. The CDR3 nucleotides read TGTGCCAGTAGTTACTCTTCCGCCTACGAGCAGTACTTC. V is TRBV6-5 and J is TRBJ2-7; D unresolved. The CDR3 is 13 amino acids. Germline values: CDR1 MNHEY, CDR2 SVGAGI.

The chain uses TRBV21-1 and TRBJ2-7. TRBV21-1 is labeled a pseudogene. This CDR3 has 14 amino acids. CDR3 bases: TGTGCCAGCAGCAAACGGGGGCCTTTCTACGAGCAGTACTTC. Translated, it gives CASSKRGPFYEQYF.

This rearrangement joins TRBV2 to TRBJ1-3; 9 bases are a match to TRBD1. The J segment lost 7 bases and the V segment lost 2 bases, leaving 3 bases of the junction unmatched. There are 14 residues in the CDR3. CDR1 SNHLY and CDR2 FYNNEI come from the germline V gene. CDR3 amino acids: CASSEWDRVNTIYF. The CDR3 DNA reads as TGTGCCAGCAGTGAATGGGACAGGGTGAACACCATATATTTT.

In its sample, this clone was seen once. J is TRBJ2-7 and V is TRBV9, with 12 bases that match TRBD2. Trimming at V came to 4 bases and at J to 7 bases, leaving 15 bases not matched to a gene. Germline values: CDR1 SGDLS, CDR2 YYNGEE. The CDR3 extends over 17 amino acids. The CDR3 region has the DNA TGTGCCAGCAGCCTCGACCTAGCGGGGGGGGCGTTGGGTGAGCAGTACTTC. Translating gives CASSLDLAGGALGEQYF.

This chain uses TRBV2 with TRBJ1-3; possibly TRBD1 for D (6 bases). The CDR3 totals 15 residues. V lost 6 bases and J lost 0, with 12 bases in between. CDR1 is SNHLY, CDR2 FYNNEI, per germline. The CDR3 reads CASSERGDSGNTIYF. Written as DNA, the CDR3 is TGTGCCAGCAGCGAAAGGGGGGACTCTGGAAACACCATATATTTT.

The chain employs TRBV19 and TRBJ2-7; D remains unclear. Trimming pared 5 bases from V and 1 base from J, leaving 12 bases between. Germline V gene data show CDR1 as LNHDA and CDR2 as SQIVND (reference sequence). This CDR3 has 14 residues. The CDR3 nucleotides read TGTGCCAGTAGTCTATCAGGAATTTCCTACGAGCAGTACTTC. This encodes CASSLSGISYEQYF.

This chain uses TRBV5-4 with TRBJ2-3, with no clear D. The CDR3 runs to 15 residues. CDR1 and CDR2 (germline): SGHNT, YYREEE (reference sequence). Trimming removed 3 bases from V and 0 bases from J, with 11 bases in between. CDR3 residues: CASSSGSESTDTQYF. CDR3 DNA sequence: TGTGCCAGCAGCTCCGGCAGCGAAAGCACAGATACGCAGTATTTT. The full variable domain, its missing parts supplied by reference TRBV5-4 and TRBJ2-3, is ETGVTQSPTHLIKTRGQQVTLRCSSQSGHNTVSWYQQALGQGPQFIFQYYREEENGRGNFPPRFSGLQFPNYSSELNVNALELDDSALYLCASSSGSESTDTQYFGPGTRLTVL.

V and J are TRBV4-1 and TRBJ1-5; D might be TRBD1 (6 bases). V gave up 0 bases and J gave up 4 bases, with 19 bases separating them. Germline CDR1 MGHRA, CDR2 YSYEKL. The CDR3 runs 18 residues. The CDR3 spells CASSQEGWSDGTNQPQHF. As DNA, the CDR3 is TGCGCCAGCAGCCAAGAGGGTTGGTCGGACGGGACAAATCAGCCCCAGCATTTT.

CDR3 sequence: CASRGRGAEGEQFF. CDR3 DNA: TGTGCCAGCCGGGGCCGGGGGGCCGAGGGTGAGCAGTTCTTC. The chain joins TRBV7-6 to TRBJ2-1; perhaps TRBD2 as D (7 bases). CDR3 length equals 14 residues. Trimming removed 8 bases from V and 9 bases from J, with 20 bases in between. In germline, CDR1 is SGHVS, CDR2 FNYEAQ. Using reference TRBV7-6 and TRBJ2-1 for the parts outside the CDR3, the full variable domain is GAGVSQSPRYKVTKRGQDVALRCDPISGHVSLYWYRQALGQGPEFLTYFNYEAQQDKSGLPNDRFSAERPEGSISTLTIQRTEQRDSAMYRCASRGRGAEGEQFFGPGTRLTVL.

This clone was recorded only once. The CDR3 coding sequence is TGCGCCAGCAGCCCATGGGCAGGGGCTGACGGGATGAACACTGAAGCTTTCTTT. Its protein product is CASSPWAGADGMNTEAFF. This chain uses TRBV4-1 with TRBJ1-1; TRBD1 is a possible D gene (6 bases). Germline V gives CDR1 MGHRA, CDR2 YSYEKL. This CDR3 is built from 18 residues. Trimming stripped 4 bases from V and 0 bases from J, with 21 bases between.

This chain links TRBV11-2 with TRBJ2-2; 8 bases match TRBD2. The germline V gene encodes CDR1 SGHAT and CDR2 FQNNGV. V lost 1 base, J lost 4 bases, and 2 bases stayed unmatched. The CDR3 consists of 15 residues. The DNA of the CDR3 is TGTGCCAGCAGCTTAGCGGGGGGGCTCACCGGGGAGCTGTTTTTT. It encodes CASSLAGGLTGELFF. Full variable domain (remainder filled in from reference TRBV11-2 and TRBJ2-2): EAGVAQSPRYKIIEKRQSVAFWCNPISGHATLYWYQQILGQGPKLLIQFQNNGVVDDSQLPKDRFSAERLKGVDSTLKIQPAKLEDSAVYLCASSLAGGLTGELFFGEGSRLTVL.

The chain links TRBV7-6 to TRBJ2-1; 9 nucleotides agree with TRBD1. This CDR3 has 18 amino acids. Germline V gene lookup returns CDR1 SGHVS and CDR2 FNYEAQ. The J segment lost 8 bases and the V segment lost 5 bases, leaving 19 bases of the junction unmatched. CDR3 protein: CASSQGSSGTGNFHEQFF. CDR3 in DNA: TGTGCCAGCAGCCAGGGCAGTTCCGGGACAGGGAATTTTCATGAGCAGTTCTTC.

CDR3 sequence reads: CASSPPPGILTGELFF. In DNA form, the CDR3 reads TGTGCCAGCAGTCCCCCCCCTGGCATTCTCACCGGGGAGCTGTTTTTT. V is TRBV27 and J is TRBJ2-2; D remains ambiguous. CDR3 length: 16 amino acids. The germline gives CDR1 MNHEY, CDR2 SMNVEV (reference sequence). Deletions cut 5 bases from V and 4 bases from J, with 17 bases between.

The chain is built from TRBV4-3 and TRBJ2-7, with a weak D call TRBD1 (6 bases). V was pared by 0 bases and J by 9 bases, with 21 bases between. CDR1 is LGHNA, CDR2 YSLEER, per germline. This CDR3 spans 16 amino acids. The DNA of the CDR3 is TGCGCCAGCAGCCAAGAAGGTTGGGACACGGACGCAGTGCAGTACTTC. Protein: CASSQEGWDTDAVQYF.

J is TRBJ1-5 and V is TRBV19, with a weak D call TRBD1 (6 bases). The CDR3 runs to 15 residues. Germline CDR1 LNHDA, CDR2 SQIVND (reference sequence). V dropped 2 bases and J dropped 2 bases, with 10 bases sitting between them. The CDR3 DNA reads TGTGCCAGTAGTATAACAGGGTTTGGCAATCAGCCCCAGCATTTT. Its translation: CASSITGFGNQPQHF.

The CDR3 region is CASSNLQETQYF. The CDR3 DNA follows: TGTGCCAGCAGCAACCTGCAAGAGACCCAGTACTTC. The rearrangement joins TRBV7-9 to TRBJ2-5; D remains unclear. CDR3 length: 12 amino acids. V lost 5 bases to trimming and J lost 2 bases, with 6 bases between them. The germline gives CDR1 SEHNR, CDR2 FQNEAQ (reference sequence).

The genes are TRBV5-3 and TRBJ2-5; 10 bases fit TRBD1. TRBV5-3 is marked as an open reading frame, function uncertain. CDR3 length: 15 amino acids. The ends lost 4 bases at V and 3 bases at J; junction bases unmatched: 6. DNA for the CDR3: TGTGCCAGAAGCCTCAAGGACAGGGGGAAAGAGACCCAGTACTTC. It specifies CARSLKDRGKETQYF.

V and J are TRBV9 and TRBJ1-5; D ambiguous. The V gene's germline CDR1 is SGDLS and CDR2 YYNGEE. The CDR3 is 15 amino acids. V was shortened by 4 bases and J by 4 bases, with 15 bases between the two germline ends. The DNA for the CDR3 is TGTGCCAGCAGCCTTAGTGGAACGGGGAATCAGCCCCAGCATTTT. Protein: CASSLSGTGNQPQHF.

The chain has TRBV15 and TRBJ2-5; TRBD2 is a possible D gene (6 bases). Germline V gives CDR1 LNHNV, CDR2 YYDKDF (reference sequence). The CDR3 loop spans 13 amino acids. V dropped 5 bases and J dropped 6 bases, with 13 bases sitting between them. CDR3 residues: CATSPPGVQTQYF. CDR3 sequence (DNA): TGTGCCACCAGCCCCCCGGGGGTACAGACCCAGTACTTC.

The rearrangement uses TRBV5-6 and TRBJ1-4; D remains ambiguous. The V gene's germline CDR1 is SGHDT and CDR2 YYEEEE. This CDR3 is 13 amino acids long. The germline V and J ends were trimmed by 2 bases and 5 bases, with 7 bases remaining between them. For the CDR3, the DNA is TGTGCCAGCAGCTTAGGATCCAATGAAAAACTGTTTTTT. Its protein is CASSLGSNEKLFF.

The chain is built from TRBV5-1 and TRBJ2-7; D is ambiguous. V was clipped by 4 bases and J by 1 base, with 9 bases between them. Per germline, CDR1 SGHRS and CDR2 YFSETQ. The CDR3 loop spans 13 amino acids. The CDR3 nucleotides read TGCGCCAGCAGCCCCGCCGGATCCTACGAGCAGTACTTC. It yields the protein CASSPAGSYEQYF.

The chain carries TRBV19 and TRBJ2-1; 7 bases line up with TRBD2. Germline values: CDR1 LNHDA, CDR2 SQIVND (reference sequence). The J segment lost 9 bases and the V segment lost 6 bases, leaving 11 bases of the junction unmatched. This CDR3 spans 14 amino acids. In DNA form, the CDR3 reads TGTGCCAGTAGGGTGTCCAGCGGGGAAGGTGAGCAGTTCTTC. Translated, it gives CASRVSSGEGEQFF.

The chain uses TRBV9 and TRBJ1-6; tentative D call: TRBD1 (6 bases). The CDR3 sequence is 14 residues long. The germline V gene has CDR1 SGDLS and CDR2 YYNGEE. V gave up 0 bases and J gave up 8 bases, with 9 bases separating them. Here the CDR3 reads CASSVDRGDSPLHF. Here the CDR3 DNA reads TGTGCCAGCAGCGTAGATAGGGGGGATTCACCCCTCCACTTT.

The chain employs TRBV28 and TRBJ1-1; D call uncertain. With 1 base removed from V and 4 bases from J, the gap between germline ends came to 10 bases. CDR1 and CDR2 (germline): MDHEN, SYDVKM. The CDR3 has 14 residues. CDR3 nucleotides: TGTGCCAGCAGTTTATTCCGGGAGCCCACTGAAGCTTTCTTT. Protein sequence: CASSLFREPTEAFF.